The next 31 T cell receptor beta chains were all read from a single sample in a study of technical replicates of blood from four donors (dated by TCRdb to the late 2010s). Library preparation used the immunoSEQ multiplex PCR assay. This is the immuneACCESS table as TCRdb keeps it, with only in-frame sequences that have V and J called. A part of the clones is gone; compared with another copy, unresolved V genes explain less than half, and the rest is unexplained. The sample has around 85,000 clones on record, 94% of them singletons. Less than 0.25% of the sample is held by the ten biggest clonotypes. The sequencing sample was made of T cells isolated from PBMCs. These receptors were taken from a human donor in good health.

V gene TRBV29-1 combines with J gene TRBJ2-7, with TRBD1 matching over 7 bases. V shed 1 base, J shed 1 base, and the junction held 7 bases outside the gene matches. The length of the CDR3 is 15 residues. Per germline, CDR1 SQVTM and CDR2 ANQGSEA. CDR3 sequence (DNA): TGCAGCGTTGAAGCTTCCACAGGGGAATCCTACGAGCAGTACTTC. It yields the protein CSVEASTGESYEQYF.

This chain joins TRBV7-9 and TRBJ1-1; 7 bases agree with TRBD1. Germline values: CDR1 SEHNR, CDR2 FQNEAQ (reference sequence). V was clipped by 5 bases and J by 0 bases; unmatched bases: 3. CDR3 length equals 14 residues. The CDR3: CASSPGTVNTEAFF. The CDR3 DNA is TGTGCCAGCAGCCCCGGGACAGTGAACACTGAAGCTTTCTTT.

In this sample, this clone turned up once. The chain links TRBV6-5 to TRBJ1-2, with TRBD1 identical over 8 bases. V gave up 0 bases and J gave up 8 bases; unmatched junction bases: 8. This CDR3 comprises 15 residues. CDR1 MNHEY and CDR2 SVGAGI come from the germline V gene. This CDR3 is CASSYSSGGLGGYTF. CDR3 in DNA: TGTGCCAGCAGTTACTCGTCAGGGGGCCTTGGGGGCTACACCTTC.

The chain uses TRBV11-2 and TRBJ2-2; 9 positions match TRBD1. CDR3 length equals 15 residues. Germline CDR1 is SGHAT and CDR2 is FQNNGV. The V segment lost 5 bases and the J segment 5 bases; nucleotides outside the gene matches: 6. The CDR3 DNA reads TGTGCCAGCAGCCTGCGGGACAGGGAGACCGGGGAGCTGTTTTTT. It translates to CASSLRDRETGELFF.

This rearrangement joins TRBV7-3 to TRBJ2-2; the match to TRBD2 covers 10 bases. V was pared by 2 bases and J by 6 bases, with 3 bases of the junction left unmatched. The CDR3 sequence is 15 residues long. Germline V gene data show CDR1 as SGHTA and CDR2 as FQGTGA. This CDR3 reads CASSLQAGGPGELFF. The CDR3 DNA sequence: TGTGCCAGCAGCTTACAAGCGGGGGGGCCCGGGGAGCTGTTTTTT.

This clone was observed a single time. Germline is not matched at one junction end, which may reflect a read error. The rearrangement links TRBV30 to TRBJ1-1; no clear D gene. Germline CDR1 and CDR2: GTSNPN and SVGIG (reference sequence). The CDR3 has 12 amino acids. CDR3 sequence: CARRLGNTEAFF. CDR3 in DNA: TGTGCCCGGAGACTTGGGAACACTGAAGCTTTCTTT.

The chain joins TRBV7-9 to TRBJ2-1, with 10 bases aligning to TRBD2. J was trimmed by 0 bases and V by 0 bases; bases with no gene match: 5. The CDR3 runs 18 residues. Germline-derived CDR1 and CDR2 are SEHNR and FQNEAQ (reference sequence). This CDR3 is CASSLALASGSSYNEQFF. In nucleotides, the CDR3 is TGTGCCAGCAGCTTAGCGCTGGCTAGCGGGAGCTCCTACAATGAGCAGTTCTTC. Combining the CDR3 with reference TRBV7-9 and TRBJ2-1 gives the whole variable domain DTGVSQNPRHKITKRGQNVTFRCDPISEHNRLYWYRQTLGQGPEFLTYFQNEAQLEKSRLLSDRFSAERPKGSFSTLEIQRTEQGDSAMYLCASSLALASGSSYNEQFFGPGTRLTVL.

V usage is TRBV25-1 and J usage is TRBJ2-1; TRBD2 matches 13 bases. This CDR3 is 17 amino acids long. J lost 0 bases, V lost 4 bases, and 3 bases had no gene match. CDR1 is MGHDK, CDR2 SYGVNS, per germline. This CDR3 is CASSVGTSGASYNEQFF. CDR3 sequence (DNA): TGTGCCAGCAGTGTGGGGACTAGCGGGGCCTCCTACAATGAGCAGTTCTTC.

V usage is TRBV11-3 and J usage is TRBJ1-6; 7 bases are a match to TRBD1. This CDR3 contains 17 residues. Germline-derived CDR1 and CDR2 are SGHNT and YENEEA. The trim removed 5 bases at V and 1 base at J, leaving 8 bases unmatched. DNA for the CDR3: TGTGCCAGCAGCGGTGCGAGGGGGCGATCCTATAATTCACCCCTCCACTTT. Translating it yields CASSGARGRSYNSPLHF.

The chain joins TRBV10-3 to TRBJ2-7, with a tentative D call TRBD1 (6 bases). CDR1 ENHRY and CDR2 SYGVKD come from the germline V gene. The CDR3 is 14 amino acids. V lost 3 bases and J 3 bases, leaving 12 bases between the germline ends. The CDR3 protein is CAISDQAGDYEQYF. CDR3 nucleotides: TGTGCCATCAGTGATCAGGCAGGGGACTACGAGCAGTACTTC.

This sequence joins TRBV2 and TRBJ2-3; D is unclear. In germline, CDR1 is SNHLY, CDR2 FYNNEI. The ends were cut back, 7 bases at V and 6 bases at J, with 8 bases in the middle. This CDR3 has 11 amino acids. The CDR3 DNA reads TGTGCCAGCATATTCCAGGATACGCAGTATTTT. It translates to CASIFQDTQYF.

The chain carries TRBV28 and TRBJ1-2; no firm D call. There are 15 residues in the CDR3. CDR1 is MDHEN, CDR2 SYDVKM, per germline. The V end lost 10 bases, the J end lost 3 bases, and 21 bases lay between the germline ends. This CDR3 reads CATTLSFGSDYGYTF. Here the CDR3 DNA reads TGTGCCACCACTTTGAGTTTCGGGTCTGACTATGGCTACACCTTC.

The rearrangement uses TRBV6-1 and TRBJ2-7, with unresolved D. The CDR3 is made up of 11 amino acids. The germline V gene encodes CDR1 MNHNS and CDR2 SASEGT. V dropped 4 bases and J dropped 7 bases, with 8 bases sitting between them. This CDR3 reads CASSGTVEQYF. The CDR3, as DNA: TGTGCCAGCAGTGGAACTGTGGAGCAGTACTTC.

This clone was observed once. The V gene is TRBV11-2, the J gene TRBJ2-2; 9 bases map to TRBD2. The CDR3 loop spans 16 amino acids. Germline V gene lookup returns CDR1 SGHAT and CDR2 FQNNGV. Trimming cost V 4 bases and J 5 bases; bases outside gene matches: 8. The CDR3: CASSSASGVKTGELFF. CDR3 bases: TGTGCCAGCAGCTCCGCTAGCGGGGTGAAGACCGGGGAGCTGTTTTTT.

The chain has TRBV10-2 and TRBJ2-3; TRBD2 is a possible D gene (6 bases). V was pared by 10 bases and J by 6 bases, with 14 bases between. The V gene's germline CDR1 is WSHSY and CDR2 SAAADI. The CDR3 length is 12 residues. CDR3 loop: CATLGRGDTQYF. CDR3 coding DNA: TGCGCCACCCTCGGTCGGGGGGATACGCAGTATTTT.

The gene calls are TRBV28 and TRBJ1-1, with a possible D match to TRBD1 (6 bases). With 2 bases removed from V and 8 bases from J, the gap between germline ends came to 15 bases. CDR1 is MDHEN and CDR2 is SYDVKM in the germline V gene. The CDR3 covers 14 residues. In DNA form, the CDR3 reads TGTGCCAGCAGTTTAGGAGACAGGCCTCAGGAAGCTTTCTTT. Residues: CASSLGDRPQEAFF. Based on the CDR3 plus reference TRBV28 and TRBJ1-1, the full variable domain is DVKVTQSSRYLVKRTGEKVFLECVQDMDHENMFWYRQDPGLGLRLIYFSYDVKMKEKGDIPEGYSVSREKKERFSLILESASTNQTSMYLCASSLGDRPQEAFFGQGTRLTVV.

This chain links TRBV19 with TRBJ1-5; D is perhaps TRBD1 (5 bases). The germline V gene has CDR1 LNHDA and CDR2 SQIVND (reference sequence). The CDR3 contains 18 residues. Trimming took off 6 bases at V and 0 bases at J, with 21 bases between the two ends. As DNA, the CDR3 is TGTGCCAGTAGCGGTGGGGCAGGTACTTTAAATAGCAATCAGCCCCAGCATTTT. It specifies CASSGGAGTLNSNQPQHF.

The chain couples TRBV28 to TRBJ1-1; 9 nucleotides match TRBD1. Germline assignment: CDR1 MDHEN and CDR2 SYDVKM. The CDR3 spans 17 residues. Trimming removed 3 bases from V and 0 bases from J; junction bases left unmatched: 8. CDR3 sequence: CASSLITGGEVNTEAFF. CDR3 nucleotides: TGTGCCAGCAGTTTGATAACAGGGGGCGAGGTGAACACTGAAGCTTTCTTT.

The V and J genes are TRBV28 and TRBJ2-4; TRBD1 matches 7 bases. This CDR3 spans 15 amino acids. J lost 1 base, V lost 4 bases, and 4 bases had no gene match. Germline CDR1 and CDR2: MDHEN and SYDVKM. The CDR3 reads CASSYGQAAKNIQYF. DNA of the CDR3: TGTGCCAGCAGTTACGGACAGGCCGCCAAAAACATTCAGTACTTC.

V usage is TRBV28 and J usage is TRBJ1-1; D is unclear. CDR3 length: 17 residues. Trimming removed 6 bases at V and 1 base at J, with 21 bases between. CDR1 and CDR2 from the germline V gene are MDHEN and SYDVKM. CDR3 residues: CASRPIAALRRNTEAFF. CDR3 in DNA: TGTGCCAGCAGGCCAATTGCAGCGTTGAGGCGGAACACTGAAGCTTTCTTT.

The CDR3 sequence: CASSPSRQVLADTQYF. The CDR3 nucleotides are TGTGCCAGCAGTCCAAGCCGACAGGTCCTCGCAGATACGCAGTATTTT. The chain joins TRBV28 to TRBJ2-3; TRBD1 is a possible D gene (6 bases). Germline CDR1 is MDHEN and CDR2 is SYDVKM. V shed 5 bases and J shed 4 bases, with 19 bases lying between them. This CDR3 region has 16 residues.

The chain carries TRBV7-9 and TRBJ1-1, with no clear D. The germline V gene has CDR1 SEHNR and CDR2 FQNEAQ (reference sequence). The CDR3 spans 13 residues. Deletions cut 3 bases from V and 6 bases from J, with 11 bases between. This chain's CDR3 is CASSFELGAEAFF. The CDR3 DNA sequence: TGTGCCAGCAGCTTCGAATTGGGAGCTGAAGCTTTCTTT.

This clone was seen more than once but under ten times. CDR3 sequence (DNA): TGCAGCGTTGAAGTGGGGAAGCGAGGGTTTACTGAAGCTTTCTTT. It specifies CSVEVGKRGFTEAFF. The chain has TRBV29-1 and TRBJ1-1; D remains unclear. The germline gives CDR1 SQVTM, CDR2 ANQGSEA. The CDR3 loop spans 15 amino acids. The V and J ends lost 1 base and 5 bases respectively, with 17 bases between them.

The rearrangement joins TRBV6-1 to TRBJ2-7; D perhaps matches TRBD1 (5 bases). The CDR3 covers 13 residues. V lost 2 bases and J 2 bases, leaving 7 bases between the germline ends. Germline-derived CDR1 and CDR2 are MNHNS and SASEGT. CDR3 coding DNA: TGTGCCAGCAGTGAAAGGGGTGCCTACGAGCAGTACTTC. It encodes CASSERGAYEQYF.

For the CDR3, the DNA is TGTGCCAGCAGCGTTGGTTCGGGTTCCTACGAGCAGTACTTC. Protein product: CASSVGSGSYEQYF. The rearrangement joins TRBV9 to TRBJ2-7; the D is unclear. Looked up from germline, CDR1 is SGDLS and CDR2 is YYNGEE. This CDR3 contains 14 residues. V shed 2 bases and J shed 1 base, with 10 bases lying between them.

The chain combines TRBV2 with TRBJ2-1; perhaps TRBD1 as D (6 bases). Germline V gene data show CDR1 as SNHLY and CDR2 as FYNNEI. The germline V and J ends were trimmed by 5 bases and 5 bases, with 10 bases remaining between them. CDR3 size: 13 residues. The CDR3, as DNA: TGTGCCAGCAGTTTGGACAGAAACAATGAGCAGTTCTTC. Protein sequence: CASSLDRNNEQFF.

V is TRBV13 and J is TRBJ2-1; possible D gene TRBD1, 7 bases. Germline loops: CDR1 PRHDT, CDR2 FYEKMQ (reference sequence). Trimming removed 5 bases from V and 8 bases from J, with 19 bases in between. This CDR3 spans 15 amino acids. The CDR3 loop reads CASSEQGEVFDEQFF. CDR3 sequence (DNA): TGTGCCAGCAGCGAGCAGGGGGAGGTTTTTGATGAGCAGTTCTTC.

The chain combines TRBV5-1 with TRBJ1-5; 7 bases are a match to TRBD1. V was pared by 3 bases and J by 5 bases, with 11 bases of the junction left unmatched. Looked up from germline, CDR1 is SGHRS and CDR2 is YFSETQ. The CDR3 loop spans 16 amino acids. The CDR3 sequence is CASSYTSKGADQPQHF. The DNA of the CDR3 is TGCGCCAGCAGCTACACCTCAAAGGGGGCGGATCAGCCCCAGCATTTT.

The rearrangement uses TRBV5-1 and TRBJ2-5; D unresolved. V lost 2 bases and J lost 3, with 2 bases in between. The CDR3 runs 11 residues. Germline values: CDR1 SGHRS, CDR2 YFSETQ. This CDR3 is CASSFKETQYF. The CDR3 region has the DNA TGCGCCAGCAGCTTCAAAGAGACCCAGTACTTC.

The chain couples TRBV4-1 to TRBJ2-3, with 10 bases fitting TRBD2. The V gene's germline CDR1 is MGHRA and CDR2 YSYEKL. The CDR3 has 16 residues. V dropped 2 bases and J dropped 1; count of bases not matched to a gene: 3. The CDR3 protein is CASSQSGLAGTDTQYF. DNA for the CDR3: TGCGCCAGCAGCCAAAGCGGACTAGCGGGCACAGATACGCAGTATTTT.

In its sample, this clone was seen a few times. The chain joins TRBV7-9 to TRBJ1-5; no definite D call. Germline V gene sequence: CDR1 SEHNR, CDR2 FQNEAQ (reference sequence). The CDR3 extends over 15 amino acids. V lost 7 bases and J lost 7, with 20 bases in between. The CDR3 sequence is CASTIPPRMGQPQHF. CDR3 nucleotides: TGTGCCAGCACTATACCCCCCAGGATGGGCCAGCCCCAGCATTTT.